Below are 32 T cell receptor beta chains sequenced from a single sample in a study of shared clonotypes between healthy human individuals. Here immunoSEQ multiplex PCR was the method, and the copy in TCRdb shows in-frame clones only, minus some. The table lists 1,100,000 or so clones, around 78% of them singletons, with 0.5% to 0.6% in the top ten. Material for sequencing was memory CD4+ T cells from PBMCs. The subset was: CD45RA-negative fraction. These receptors all stem from a man aged 18 to 30 in good health. Some clones in this sample may be carry-over from other donors' samples.

This chain links TRBV10-2 with TRBJ2-3; 8 positions agree with TRBD1. V trimming: 6 bases; J trimming: 9 bases; junction bases outside the gene matches: 5. Germline assignment: CDR1 WSHSY and CDR2 SAAADI. The CDR3 is 12 amino acids. This CDR3 reads CASRGQGSTQYF. CDR3 DNA: TGCGCCAGCAGAGGACAGGGCAGCACGCAGTATTTT.

This clone was detected many times. The same CDR3 arises from other DNA sequences in this sample as well. The rearrangement links TRBV7-9 to TRBJ1-4, with D perhaps TRBD1 (5 bases). The CDR3 covers 14 residues. Germline V gene lookup returns CDR1 SEHNR and CDR2 FQNEAQ (reference sequence). The V end was cut by 3 bases, the J end by 3 bases, with 8 bases between. The CDR3 is CASSLGQANEKLFF. The CDR3 bases are TGTGCCAGCAGCTTGGGGCAGGCTAATGAAAAACTGTTTTTT.

The V gene is TRBV9, the J gene TRBJ1-2; D unresolved. This CDR3 spans 13 amino acids. Germline CDR1 reads SGDLS; CDR2 reads YYNGEE. V was shortened by 3 bases and J by 2 bases, with 8 bases between the two germline ends. CDR3 sequence (DNA): TGTGCCAGCAGCGCTTCTAAAAACTATGGCTACACCTTC. This codes for CASSASKNYGYTF.

This sequence joins TRBV7-8 and TRBJ2-1, with unresolved D. V was clipped by 2 bases and J by 9 bases, with 11 bases between them. The CDR3 covers 13 residues. In germline, CDR1 is SGHVS, CDR2 FQNEAQ. CDR3 sequence (DNA): TGTGCCAGCAGCTTATCGTACGCACGTGAGCAGTTCTTC. Protein: CASSLSYAREQFF.

The V and J genes are TRBV5-1 and TRBJ2-1; 14 nucleotides agree with TRBD2. The V gene end was trimmed by 4 bases and the J gene end by 5 bases; junction bases not matched to a gene: 2. The CDR3 has 15 residues. Germline V gives CDR1 SGHRS, CDR2 YFSETQ. This CDR3 is CASSPGLAGDNEQFF. As DNA, the CDR3 is TGCGCCAGCAGCCCGGGACTAGCGGGAGACAATGAGCAGTTCTTC.

The chain uses TRBV4-3 and TRBJ2-3; 8 bases line up with TRBD1. The CDR3 runs 16 residues. With 7 bases clipped from V and 3 bases from J, the junction kept 12 bases outside the gene matches. Germline CDR1 LGHNA, CDR2 YSLEER. This CDR3 is CASNDDRGVGTDTQYF. CDR3 sequence (DNA): TGCGCCAGCAACGACGACAGGGGTGTAGGAACAGATACGCAGTATTTT.

The chain couples TRBV9 to TRBJ1-2, with 9 bases identical to TRBD1. The CDR3 totals 15 residues. V lost 4 bases and J lost 3; bases outside the gene matches: 7. CDR1 and CDR2 (germline): SGDLS, YYNGEE. The CDR3 sequence is CASSTRQGVYYGYTF. The CDR3 bases are TGTGCCAGCAGCACCCGACAGGGGGTTTACTATGGCTACACCTTC.

This clone was detected once. V usage is TRBV5-1 and J usage is TRBJ2-7; possibly TRBD1 for D (5 bases). Germline V gene data show CDR1 as SGHRS and CDR2 as YFSETQ. The CDR3 has 12 residues. The V end lost 4 bases, the J end lost 3 bases, and 8 bases lay between the germline ends. The CDR3 protein is CASSAGHYEQYF. The CDR3 DNA reads TGCGCCAGCAGCGCAGGACACTACGAGCAGTACTTC.

The genes are TRBV7-3 and TRBJ2-5, with no clear D. Germline V lookup: CDR1 SGHTA, CDR2 FQGTGA. Trimming cost V 5 bases and J 7 bases, with 17 bases left between them. This CDR3 spans 14 amino acids. CDR3 bases: TGTGCCAGCAGCCTTGACTGGAACTCTGGGACCCAGTACTTC. It yields the protein CASSLDWNSGTQYF.

The rearrangement links TRBV6-6 to TRBJ2-7; 7 bases match TRBD2. Per germline, CDR1 MNHNY and CDR2 SVGAGI (reference sequence). Germline trimming cut 10 bases from V and 3 bases from J; bases unmatched to any gene: 6. The CDR3 length is 12 residues. The CDR3 region is CAIGEGNYEQYF. The CDR3 DNA follows: TGTGCCATCGGGGAGGGGAACTACGAGCAGTACTTC.

V is TRBV28 and J is TRBJ1-1; possible D gene TRBD1, 6 bases. CDR1 is MDHEN, CDR2 SYDVKM, per germline. This CDR3 has 15 residues. Trimming removed 7 bases from V and 5 bases from J, with 20 bases in between. As DNA, the CDR3 is TGTGCCAGCACCGTTCGGTGGGGGGCGGGAACTGAAGCTTTCTTT. It specifies CASTVRWGAGTEAFF.

This clone was found many times. The gene calls are TRBV4-1 and TRBJ2-5; D is undetermined. CDR1 is MGHRA and CDR2 is YSYEKL in the germline V gene. The CDR3 length is 12 residues. With 4 bases removed from V and 4 bases from J, the gap between germline ends came to 7 bases. Here the CDR3 DNA reads TGCGCCAGCAGCCTCCAAGGAGAGACCCAGTACTTC. Translation: CASSLQGETQYF.

The rearrangement uses TRBV5-4 and TRBJ1-2; 7 bases agree with TRBD1. Germline CDR1 reads SGHNT; CDR2 reads YYREEE (reference sequence). V lost 3 bases and J lost 0; bases outside the gene matches: 5. The CDR3 runs 15 residues. Written as DNA, the CDR3 is TGTGCCAGCAGCTCCGGGGACAGAACTAACTATGGCTACACCTTC. Translating gives CASSSGDRTNYGYTF.

This chain links TRBV2 with TRBJ1-1; D gene unclear. This CDR3 has 16 residues. Per the germline V gene, CDR1 is SNHLY and CDR2 is FYNNEI. Trimming shortened V by 1 base and J by 2 bases, and 14 bases separated the two germline ends. The CDR3 region is CASSEEGLRPNTEAFF. CDR3 bases: TGTGCCAGCAGTGAAGAAGGGTTACGTCCCAACACTGAAGCTTTCTTT.

J is TRBJ2-7 and V is TRBV28; possible D gene TRBD1, 6 bases. The CDR3 sequence is 15 residues long. V was cut by 2 bases and J by 3 bases, with 14 bases left in between. Germline V gene sequence: CDR1 MDHEN, CDR2 SYDVKM. Written as DNA, the CDR3 is TGTGCCAGCAGTTTAAGCAGGGGTCGAGACTACGAGCAGTACTTC. This sequence encodes CASSLSRGRDYEQYF.

This chain uses TRBV28 with TRBJ1-2, with D possibly TRBD1 on 6 matching bases. The CDR3 has 13 residues. Germline CDR1 MDHEN, CDR2 SYDVKM. Between the trimmed V and J ends, which lost 3 bases and 8 bases, there was a span of 13 bases. The CDR3 spells CASSFGGNPGYTF. Here the CDR3 DNA reads TGTGCCAGCAGTTTTGGGGGCAACCCAGGCTACACCTTC.

V usage is TRBV27 and J usage is TRBJ2-7; D assignment may be TRBD1 or TRBD2 (6 bases each). The CDR3 is 15 residues long. With 6 bases removed from V and 3 bases from J, the gap between germline ends came to 18 bases. Germline CDR1 MNHEY, CDR2 SMNVEV (reference sequence). The CDR3 region has the DNA TGTGCCAGCAGCTCTCGCAGGGGACTCAACTACGAGCAGTACTTC. Translation gives CASSSRRGLNYEQYF.

Details on this clone: Other DNA sequences in this sample translate to the same CDR3. The chain uses TRBV11-3 and TRBJ1-1, with D possibly being TRBD1 (5 bases). Trimming took 4 bases from V and 3 from J, leaving 6 bases between them. Germline V gene data show CDR1 as SGHNT and CDR2 as YENEEA. The CDR3 is made up of 12 amino acids. The CDR3 DNA is TGTGCCAGCAGCTCCAGGGACACTGAAGCTTTCTTT. Its protein is CASSSRDTEAFF.

The rearrangement links TRBV4-3 to TRBJ1-3; possible D gene TRBD1, 5 bases. This CDR3 comprises 14 residues. The V end was cut by 5 bases, the J end by 3 bases, with 11 bases between. CDR1 LGHNA and CDR2 YSLEER come from the germline V gene. In DNA, the CDR3 is TGCGCCAGCAGCGGATTCACAGGTGGAAACACCATATATTTT. Translation gives CASSGFTGGNTIYF.

This clone was counted once. This chain links TRBV11-3 with TRBJ2-2, with D possibly being TRBD1 (5 bases). V lost 5 bases and J lost 6, with 16 bases in between. The CDR3 sequence is 15 residues long. The germline V gene has CDR1 SGHNT and CDR2 YENEEA. The CDR3 nucleotides are TGTGCCAGCAGCACCACGCGAGACAGAGCCGGGGAGCTGTTTTTT. Translation gives CASSTTRDRAGELFF. Full variable domain (remainder filled in from reference TRBV11-3 and TRBJ2-2): EAGVVQSPRYKIIEKKQPVAFWCNPISGHNTLYWYLQNLGQGPELLIRYENEEAVDDSQLPKDRFSAERLKGVDSTLKIQPAELGDSAVYLCASSTTRDRAGELFFGEGSRLTVL.

Notes on this clone: Other nucleotide sequences in the sample specify the same CDR3. The rearrangement links TRBV10-3 to TRBJ1-2, with D perhaps TRBD1 (5 bases). V was pared by 1 base and J by 4 bases, with 13 bases between. The germline gives CDR1 ENHRY, CDR2 SYGVKD. The CDR3 extends over 15 amino acids. The CDR3 DNA follows: TGTGCCATCAGTGAGTACGGTGACAGTGTCTATGGCTACACCTTC. Amino acid sequence: CAISEYGDSVYGYTF.

This clone was counted many times. The chain carries TRBV6-5 and TRBJ1-2; a possible D gene is TRBD1 (5 bases). CDR1 MNHEY and CDR2 SVGAGI come from the germline V gene. CDR3 size: 15 residues. Trimming stripped 3 bases from V and 2 bases from J, with 13 bases between. The CDR3 nucleotides read TGTGCCAGCAGTTATGGATTGGGGGGGAACTATGGCTACACCTTC. Translation: CASSYGLGGNYGYTF.

This chain joins TRBV7-8 and TRBJ2-7; 7 bases line up with TRBD2. This CDR3 contains 13 residues. CDR1 is SGHVS, CDR2 FQNEAQ, per germline. The V gene end was trimmed by 1 base and the J gene end by 6 bases; junction bases not matched to a gene: 3. Written as DNA, the CDR3 is TGTGCCAGCAGCTTAGGACCGGGGGGCGAGCAGTACTTC. As protein: CASSLGPGGEQYF.

This clone was recorded a few times. The chain uses TRBV6-6 and TRBJ2-5; 7 bases map to TRBD2. The CDR3 consists of 14 residues. The V segment lost 2 bases and the J segment 2 bases; nucleotides outside the gene matches: 2. Germline lookup yields CDR1 MNHNY and CDR2 SVGAGI (reference sequence). The CDR3 region has the DNA TGTGCCAGCAGTTACGCTAGCGGACAAGAGACCCAGTACTTC. Translated, it gives CASSYASGQETQYF.

This clone was picked up a small number of times. V gene TRBV6-6 combines with J gene TRBJ2-7; D tentatively reads TRBD1 or TRBD2 (5 bases each). V lost 7 bases and J lost 2, with 18 bases in between. The CDR3 has 15 amino acids. The germline V gene has CDR1 MNHNY and CDR2 SVGAGI (reference sequence). The CDR3 sequence: CASTYNRDGPYEQYF. The CDR3 nucleotides read TGTGCCAGCACCTACAACCGGGACGGCCCCTACGAGCAGTACTTC.

V gene TRBV18 combines with J gene TRBJ2-7; TRBD2 agrees at 9 bases. V shed 1 base, J shed 6 bases, and the junction held 7 bases outside the gene matches. This CDR3 is 15 amino acids long. Germline V gene sequence: CDR1 KGHSH, CDR2 LQKENI. The CDR3 region has the DNA TGTGCCAGCTCACCACTTGTAGCGGGAGTTGGCGAGCAGTACTTC. Protein product: CASSPLVAGVGEQYF.

V and J are TRBV11-2 and TRBJ2-3; 12 nucleotides agree with TRBD2. Germline lookup yields CDR1 SGHAT and CDR2 FQNNGV. V dropped 4 bases and J dropped 0; count of bases not matched to a gene: 2. This CDR3 is built from 16 residues. The DNA for the CDR3 is TGTGCCAGCAGCTACCTAGCGGGAGGGAGCACAGATACGCAGTATTTT. This codes for CASSYLAGGSTDTQYF.

The chain carries TRBV7-6 and TRBJ2-5, with a possible D match to TRBD1 (7 bases). V was shortened by 5 bases and J by 3 bases, with 13 bases between the two germline ends. The germline gives CDR1 SGHVS, CDR2 FNYEAQ. The CDR3 extends over 14 amino acids. In DNA, the CDR3 is TGTGCCAGCAGCCGGCAGGGGGGCGAAGAGACCCAGTACTTC. This codes for CASSRQGGEETQYF.

This clone has just one count. This rearrangement joins TRBV4-2 to TRBJ1-4, with a possible D match to TRBD1 (5 bases). V was cut by 0 bases and J by 4 bases, with 12 bases left in between. This CDR3 is built from 16 residues. Germline values: CDR1 LGHNA, CDR2 YNFKEQ. CDR3 DNA sequence: TGTGCCAGCAGCCAAGAAGGGCAGGGTGGTAATGAAAAACTGTTTTTT. Translated: CASSQEGQGGNEKLFF.

This chain connects TRBV28 to TRBJ2-7; unclear D gene. V was clipped by 1 base and J by 5 bases, with 18 bases between them. The V gene's germline CDR1 is MDHEN and CDR2 SYDVKM. CDR3 length equals 16 residues. CDR3 protein: CASSLSGSSARDEQYF. As DNA, the CDR3 is TGTGCCAGCAGTTTATCCGGCAGTTCGGCTAGAGACGAGCAGTACTTC.

This clone has a handful of counts. The chain recombines TRBV30 with TRBJ1-1; D unresolved. Germline CDR1 and CDR2: GTSNPN and SVGIG (reference sequence). V lost 2 bases, J lost 1 base, and 23 bases lay in between. The CDR3 totals 18 residues. CDR3: CAWSPFGLGGLGNTEAFF. DNA of the CDR3: TGTGCCTGGAGTCCCTTCGGCTTGGGTGGGTTAGGGAACACTGAAGCTTTCTTT.

The chain couples TRBV27 to TRBJ1-5, with 10 bases aligning to TRBD1. CDR1 is MNHEY and CDR2 is SMNVEV in the germline V gene (reference sequence). This CDR3 is built from 17 residues. Trimming removed 4 bases from V and 0 bases from J; junction bases left unmatched: 6. The CDR3 spells CASSSGQGVYSNQPQHF. As DNA, the CDR3 is TGTGCCAGCAGTTCCGGACAGGGGGTATATAGCAATCAGCCCCAGCATTTT.